This is a list of T cell receptor beta chains from one sample in a study of T cell responses to AZD1222 COVID-19 vaccine. Measured with immunoSEQ multiplex PCR; TCRdb has only the in-frame clones, and not every one. The sample carries roughly 99,000 clones, roughly nine tenths recorded once. The sequences come from peripheral blood, collected 28 days after the second AZD1222 dose. Every receptor here comes from an adult who received the AZD1222 COVID-19 vaccine. CDR3s include the opening cysteine and the closing phenylalanine or tryptophan. D genes are given only for firm matches. A clone size is listed for some rows: how often the clone was seen (once, few, many), or a class if it is expanded.

D	V	length	J	size	CDR3	DNA
TRBD2	TRBV5-1	15	TRBJ2-7	.	CASSLGGGPLLEQYF	TGCGCCAGCAGCTTGGGCGGGGGACCCCTCCTGGAGCAGTACTTC
.	TRBV5-1	14	TRBJ2-3	.	CASSLNRVSDTQYF	TGCGCCAGCAGCTTGAACAGGGTTTCAGATACGCAGTATTTT
TRBD1	TRBV18	17	TRBJ2-5	once	CASSPRVGDRGQETQYF	TGTGCCAGCTCACCAAGGGTCGGCGACAGGGGGCAAGAGACCCAGTACTTC
.	TRBV7-9	15	TRBJ2-4	.	CASSRTALAKNIQYF	TGTGCCAGCAGCCGGACCGCATTAGCCAAAAACATTCAGTACTTC
.	TRBV7-3	14	TRBJ1-1	.	CASSRSGLNTEAFF	TGTGCCAGCAGCCGATCGGGACTGAACACTGAAGCTTTCTTT
TRBD1	TRBV2	15	TRBJ1-5	.	CASSERGQPSQPQHF	TGTGCCAGCAGTGAAAGGGGACAGCCGAGTCAGCCCCAGCATTTT
.	TRBV20-1	11	TRBJ2-7	.	CSAGIAREQYF	TGCAGTGCTGGAATCGCCCGGGAGCAGTACTTC
.	TRBV5-6	15	TRBJ1-2	.	CASSLVQGLNYGYTF	TGTGCCAGCAGCTTAGTACAGGGCTTGAACTATGGCTACACCTTC
.	TRBV3-1/TRBV3-2	13	TRBJ1-2	few	CASSQVEGRGYTF	TGTGCCAGCAGCCAAGTAGAGGGTCGGGGCTACACCTTC
.	TRBV18	14	TRBJ1-2	.	CASSPGAGDYGYTF	TGTGCCAGCTCACCTGGAGCAGGGGACTATGGCTACACCTTC
.	TRBV13	14	TRBJ1-2	.	CASSQGRGEDGYTF	TGTGCCAGCAGTCAGGGCAGGGGAGAGGATGGCTACACCTTC
TRBD2	TRBV4-1	16	TRBJ2-7	.	CASSQDVIAGTYEQYF	TGCGCCAGCAGCCAAGATGTCATAGCGGGTACCTACGAGCAGTACTTC
.	TRBV28	15	TRBJ2-3	.	CASMYGGASTDTQYF	TGTGCCAGCATGTACGGCGGGGCCAGCACAGATACGCAGTATTTT
.	TRBV18	14	TRBJ1-1	.	CASSPQGSNTEAFF	TGTGCCAGCTCACCTCAGGGGTCGAACACTGAAGCTTTCTTT
.	TRBV5-6	13	TRBJ1-2	.	CASSLSQGGGYTF	TGTGCCAGCAGCTTGTCTCAGGGAGGTGGCTACACCTTC
.	TRBV5-1	14	TRBJ2-3	.	CASSFRPGGDTQYF	TGCGCCAGCAGCTTTCGGCCTGGAGGAGATACGCAGTATTTT
TRBD2	TRBV30	15	TRBJ2-7	.	CAWSRGLAGVHEQYF	TGTGCCTGGAGTAGAGGACTAGCGGGAGTTCACGAGCAGTACTTC
TRBD2	TRBV2	19	TRBJ2-3	.	CASTDPSWTSGRTTDTQYF	TGTGCCAGCACCGATCCTTCCTGGACTAGCGGGAGGACCACAGATACGCAGTATTTT
.	TRBV5-1	15	TRBJ1-5	.	CASSLGGGNNQPQHF	TGCGCCAGCAGCTTGGGGGGCGGGAACAATCAGCCCCAGCATTTT
TRBD2	TRBV25-1	16	TRBJ2-3	few	CASNPGGLAGGDTQYF	TGTGCCAGCAATCCCGGGGGACTAGCGGGAGGAGATACGCAGTATTTT
.	TRBV5-1	16	TRBJ2-3	once	CASSLAPSYNTDTQYF	TGCGCCAGCAGCTTGGCCCCTAGCTACAACACAGATACGCAGTATTTT
.	TRBV10-1	16	TRBJ1-2	.	CASSESGRGERDGYTF	TGCGCCAGCAGTGAGTCGGGTAGAGGGGAAAGGGATGGCTACACCTTC
TRBD2	TRBV7-2	13	TRBJ2-1	.	CASSSSPGGEQFF	TGTGCCAGCAGCTCCTCTCCGGGGGGTGAGCAGTTCTTC
.	TRBV9	15	TRBJ2-2	few	CASSVYAGDTGELFF	TGTGCCAGCAGCGTATATGCCGGGGACACCGGGGAGCTGTTTTTT
TRBD2	TRBV6-2/TRBV6-3	17	TRBJ2-3	.	CASSYPRLAGGRDTQYF	TGTGCCAGCAGTTACCCGCGACTAGCGGGAGGGCGGGATACGCAGTATTTT
TRBD1	TRBV28	16	TRBJ2-1	once	CASSIQGASSYNEQFF	TGTGCCAGCAGTATACAGGGGGCGAGCTCCTACAATGAGCAGTTCTTC
TRBD2	TRBV6-2/TRBV6-3	16	TRBJ2-3	.	CASSPNQGAGGPPQYF	TGTGCCAGCAGCCCTAACCAGGGAGCGGGAGGGCCACCTCAGTATTTT
.	TRBV27	9	TRBJ1-1	once	CASSTEAFF	TGTGCCAGCAGCACTGAAGCTTTCTTT
.	TRBV16	14	TRBJ1-3	.	CASSQSGLGNTIYF	TGTGCCAGCAGCCAAAGTGGACTTGGAAACACCATATATTTT
.	TRBV19	16	TRBJ2-5	once	CASSPEGGHDQETQYF	TGTGCCAGTAGTCCCGAGGGGGGGCACGATCAAGAGACCCAGTACTTC
TRBD2	TRBV5-1	16	TRBJ2-1	.	CASSLGEAGAGNEQFF	TGCGCCAGCAGCTTGGGGGAGGCGGGAGCGGGGAATGAGCAGTTCTTC
TRBD1	TRBV4-1	14	TRBJ1-6	.	CASSQGTGNSPLHF	TGCGCCAGCAGCCAAGGGACAGGAAATTCACCCCTCCACTTT
TRBD1	TRBV3-1/TRBV3-2	16	TRBJ1-2	.	CASSPPPDRVNYGYTF	TGTGCCAGCAGCCCCCCCCCGGACAGGGTCAACTATGGCTACACCTTC
.	TRBV7-5	16	TRBJ2-7	.	CARSLGWSSGGHEQYF	TGTGCCAGAAGCTTAGGGTGGTCCAGCGGTGGCCACGAGCAGTACTTC
TRBD1	TRBV29-1	15	TRBJ2-2	.	CSVAPGTGMTGELFF	TGCAGCGTCGCTCCCGGGACAGGGATGACCGGGGAGCTGTTTTTT
.	TRBV27	17	TRBJ2-3	.	CASSPDLLLDRADTQYF	TGTGCCAGCAGTCCCGATCTCCTTTTGGACAGAGCAGATACGCAGTATTTT
.	TRBV11-2	14	TRBJ2-7	.	CASRLGGNSYEQYF	TGTGCCAGCAGACTAGGAGGCAACTCCTACGAGCAGTACTTC
TRBD2	TRBV28	14	TRBJ2-5	.	CASSRLAAQETQYF	TGTGCCAGCAGTCGACTAGCGGCGCAAGAGACCCAGTACTTC
.	TRBV29-1	15	TRBJ2-1	.	CSVEGRRGQYNEQFF	TGCAGCGTTGAAGGACGACGGGGCCAATACAATGAGCAGTTCTTC
.	TRBV19	15	TRBJ1-1	once	CASSRGEDMNTEAFF	TGTGCCAGCAGCCGGGGTGAAGACATGAACACTGAAGCTTTCTTT
TRBD2	TRBV27	16	TRBJ2-6	.	CASSTPGGSGANVLTF	TGTGCCAGCAGTACACCGGGGGGCTCTGGGGCCAACGTCCTGACTTTC
.	TRBV24-1	15	TRBJ1-1	.	CATSDSGKVNTEAFF	TGTGCCACCAGTGATTCGGGCAAGGTGAACACTGAAGCTTTCTTT
.	TRBV5-6	16	TRBJ1-3	.	CASSPDGQGSGNTIYF	TGTGCCAGCAGCCCGGACGGCCAGGGCTCTGGAAACACCATATATTTT
.	TRBV3-1/TRBV3-2	16	TRBJ1-3	.	CASSPPGGGRGNTIYF	TGTGCCAGCAGCCCCCCTGGTGGGGGCCGAGGAAACACCATATATTTT
TRBD2	TRBV5-1	19	TRBJ2-1	once	CASSGRRLAGGSSYNEQFF	TGCGCCAGCAGCGGGAGGCGGCTAGCGGGAGGCAGCTCCTACAATGAGCAGTTCTTC
TRBD2	TRBV30	17	TRBJ2-1	few	CAWSVYGRVSSYNEQFF	TGTGCCTGGAGTGTATACGGGAGGGTCAGCTCCTACAATGAGCAGTTCTTC
.	TRBV2	13	TRBJ2-7	.	CASSDGSSYEQYF	TGTGCCAGCAGTGACGGGTCTTCCTACGAGCAGTACTTC
.	TRBV7-9	13	TRBJ1-2	.	CASTLWTVYGYTF	TGTGCCAGCACCCTATGGACAGTCTATGGCTACACCTTC
.	TRBV2	13	TRBJ1-5	.	CASSEEVGLAQHF	TGTGCCAGCAGTGAAGAAGTGGGCCTCGCCCAGCATTTT
TRBD2	TRBV6-5	15	TRBJ2-1	.	CASTDGAGLASEQFF	TGTGCCAGCACCGATGGCGCGGGACTAGCGTCTGAGCAGTTCTTC
.	TRBV7-9	13	TRBJ1-1	.	CASSGSEGGRAFF	TGTGCCAGCAGCGGATCGGAGGGGGGGAGAGCTTTCTTT
.	TRBV20-1	11	TRBJ1-2	.	CRVQGVYGYTF	TGCAGGGTCCAGGGAGTCTATGGCTACACCTTC
.	TRBV11-2	13	TRBJ2-1	.	CASSLDRKGRQFF	TGTGCCAGCAGCTTAGATAGGAAGGGTCGGCAGTTCTTC